This passage covers 23 T cell receptor beta chains from one sample sequenced in a study of CD8+CD57+ T cells in acquired aplastic anemia. Genomic DNA templated the TCR beta VDJ and CDR3 profiling. MiXCR, run by TCRdb on the reads, gives a single entry per CDR3 protein. Here the sample spans 100,000 to 150,000 distinct CDR3 sequences, around 50% being singletons. The material sequenced was sorted CD4+, CD8+, or CD8+CD57+ T cells (not recorded which) from PBMCs. The receptors derive from a human donor in good health, serving as a control.

V usage is TRBV5-4 and J usage is TRBJ1-2; D is ambiguous. CDR1 and CDR2 (germline): SGHNT, YYREEE (reference sequence). CDR3 length equals 13 residues. V shed 0 bases and J shed 8 bases, with 11 bases lying between them. In DNA, the CDR3 is TGTGCCAGCAGCTTGGATGCCGTATGGGGCTACACCTTC. Amino acid sequence: CASSLDAVWGYTF.

V is TRBV19 and J is TRBJ2-7; TRBD1 agrees at 7 bases. Germline CDR1 and CDR2: LNHDA and SQIVND (reference sequence). The CDR3 has 14 amino acids. Trimming at V came to 3 bases and at J to 3 bases, leaving 5 bases not matched to a gene. DNA of the CDR3: TGTGCCAGTAGTATGGGGGACAGATACTACGAGCAGTACGTC. It codes for CASSMGDRYYEQYV.

This clonotype was observed at least ten times. The V and J genes are TRBV12-3 or TRBV12-4 and TRBJ1-1, with unresolved D. The CDR3 runs to 10 residues. V was trimmed by 1 base and J by 11 bases, leaving 5 bases between them. The CDR3 DNA sequence: TGTGCCAGCAGTTTAGGGGCCGCTTTCTTT. As protein: CASSLGAAFF.

The chain is built from TRBV3-1 and TRBJ2-1; the D gene is possibly TRBD1 (5 bases). The CDR3 length is 15 residues. V lost 4 bases to trimming and J lost 5 bases, with 15 bases between them. In germline, CDR1 is LGHDT, CDR2 YNNKEL (reference sequence). This chain's CDR3 is CASSLPGSPHNEQFF. In DNA form, the CDR3 reads TGTGCCAGCAGCCTCCCAGGGTCCCCACACAATGAGCAGTTCTTC.

Many counts were recorded for this clonotype. The V gene is TRBV12-3 or TRBV12-4, the J gene TRBJ2-1; the D is unclear. The CDR3 is made up of 15 amino acids. Trimming stripped 4 bases from V and 0 bases from J, with 10 bases between. The CDR3 here is CASSYRTISYNEQFF. The CDR3 coding sequence is TGTGCCAGCAGTTACCGGACGATCTCCTACAATGAGCAGTTCTTC.

This rearrangement joins TRBV7-6 to TRBJ2-3; 11 bases agree with TRBD2. Germline trimming cut 5 bases from V and 3 bases from J; bases unmatched to any gene: 1. This CDR3 is 14 amino acids long. Germline V gives CDR1 SGHVS, CDR2 FNYEAQ. In DNA form, the CDR3 reads TGTGCCAGCAGCAGGACTAGCGGGACAGATACGCAGTATTTT. Encoded protein: CASSRTSGTDTQYF. Full variable domain (missing parts from reference TRBV7-6 and TRBJ2-3): GAGVSQSPRYKVTKRGQDVALRCDPISGHVSLYWYRQALGQGPEFLTYFNYEAQQDKSGLPNDRFSAERPEGSISTLTIQRTEQRDSAMYRCASSRTSGTDTQYFGPGTRLTVL.

In this sample, this clonotype turned up many times. The chain employs TRBV10-2 and TRBJ1-5; 7 nucleotides agree with TRBD1. CDR3 length: 16 amino acids. Germline CDR1 WSHSY, CDR2 SAAADI. Trimming took 5 bases from V and 0 from J; bases not matched to a gene: 7. The CDR3 reads CASSLGTAYSNQPQHF. The CDR3 coding sequence is TGCGCCAGCAGTCTAGGGACAGCTTATAGCAATCAGCCCCAGCATTTT.

This clonotype showed up just a few times. This rearrangement joins TRBV12-3 or TRBV12-4 to TRBJ1-3; D might be TRBD1 (6 bases). V was trimmed by 3 bases and J by 3 bases, leaving 21 bases between them. There are 18 residues in the CDR3. The CDR3: CASSFDIILGAFGNTIYF. The CDR3 DNA is TGTGCCAGCAGTTTTGACATAATCTTGGGGGCTTTTGGAAACACCATATATTTT.

For this clonotype: A clone one base away is much larger, so this may be a read error. J is TRBJ2-1 and V is TRBV10-3; 9 bases fit TRBD1. CDR1 is ENHRY, CDR2 SYGVKD, per germline. This CDR3 is built from 15 residues. Trimming took 6 bases from V and 7 from J; bases not matched to a gene: 10. The CDR3 DNA reads as TGTGCCATCAGCCACCCGGGACAGGGTTGGAATGAGCAGTTCTTC. This encodes CAISHPGQGWNEQFF.

The chain is built from TRBV19 and TRBJ2-7; 7 bases agree with TRBD2. Germline CDR1 is LNHDA and CDR2 is SQIVND (reference sequence). This CDR3 spans 14 amino acids. After removal of 6 bases from V and 4 bases from J, the junction contained 9 bases not matched to a gene. The CDR3 is CASSLRGGSYEQYF. The CDR3, as DNA: TGTGCCAGTAGCCTCCGGGGAGGGTCGTACGAGCAGTACTTC.

This rearrangement joins TRBV10-3 to TRBJ2-7, with 7 bases that match TRBD1. Germline trimming cut 10 bases from V and 5 bases from J; bases unmatched to any gene: 8. The CDR3 has 12 amino acids. The germline V gene has CDR1 ENHRY and CDR2 SYGVKD. CDR3 DNA sequence: TGTGCCAGCACTTCGACAGGGCACGAGCAGTACTTC. Amino acids: CASTSTGHEQYF.

The table lists this clonotype with many counts. V usage is TRBV2 and J usage is TRBJ1-4; TRBD1 aligns across 7 bases. V lost 6 bases, J lost 7 bases, and 11 bases stayed unmatched. Germline V gene sequence: CDR1 SNHLY, CDR2 FYNNEI. The CDR3 is made up of 15 amino acids. As DNA, the CDR3 is TGTGCCAGCAGGGCGCCGGACAGGAGGGTTGAAAAACTGTTTTTT. Translating it yields CASRAPDRRVEKLFF. Full variable domain (outside the CDR3, taken from reference TRBV2 and TRBJ1-4): EPEVTQTPSHQVTQMGQEVILRCVPISNHLYFYWYRQILGQKVEFLVSFYNNEISEKSEIFDDQFSVERPDGSNFTLKIRSTKLEDSAMYFCASRAPDRRVEKLFFGSGTQLSVL.

V and J are TRBV10-3 and TRBJ2-3, with 8 bases identical to TRBD2. The CDR3 covers 14 residues. Trimming at V came to 8 bases and at J to 3 bases, leaving 7 bases not matched to a gene. CDR1 and CDR2 (germline): ENHRY, SYGVKD. The CDR3 loop is CAIGAGTRTDTQYF. DNA for the CDR3: TGTGCCATCGGCGCCGGGACTAGAACAGATACGCAGTATTTT.

V usage is TRBV7-7 and J usage is TRBJ2-6; D is undetermined. CDR1 and CDR2 from the germline V gene are SSHAT and FNYEAQ (reference sequence). With 5 bases removed from V and 2 bases from J, the gap between germline ends came to 7 bases. This CDR3 region has 14 residues. This CDR3 is CASSKDAGANVLTF. DNA of the CDR3: TGTGCCAGCAGCAAGGATGCTGGGGCCAACGTCCTGACTTTC.

This chain links TRBV2 with TRBJ1-1, with D possibly matching TRBD1 (5 bases). The CDR3 length is 12 residues. V lost 9 bases to trimming and J lost 8 bases, with 16 bases between them. In germline, CDR1 is SNHLY, CDR2 FYNNEI. In DNA form, the CDR3 reads TGTGCCAGAAAGGGAGTTGGGGCCGAAGCTTTCTTT. It codes for CARKGVGAEAFF. Combining the CDR3 with reference TRBV2 and TRBJ1-1 gives the whole variable domain EPEVTQTPSHQVTQMGQEVILRCVPISNHLYFYWYRQILGQKVEFLVSFYNNEISEKSEIFDDQFSVERPDGSNFTLKIRSTKLEDSAMYFCARKGVGAEAFFGQGTRLTVV.

The CDR3 protein is CASSFTGGWSNTIYF. CDR3 nucleotide sequence: TGTGCCAGCAGCTTCACAGGGGGCTGGAGCAACACCATATATTTT. The chain employs TRBV7-2 and TRBJ1-3; 9 bases line up with TRBD1. V lost 3 bases and J lost 7; bases outside the gene matches: 7. The germline V gene has CDR1 SGHTA and CDR2 FQGNSA. The CDR3 runs 15 residues.

The rearrangement joins TRBV7-7 to TRBJ2-7, with TRBD2 identical over 9 bases. Germline CDR1 and CDR2: SSHAT and FNYEAQ (reference sequence). J lost 11 bases, V lost 2 bases, and 7 bases had no gene match. This CDR3 is built from 13 residues. The CDR3 DNA follows: TGTGCCAGCAGCTTAATCCTAGCGGGGCGGGAGTACTTC. Translated: CASSLILAGREYF. The full variable domain, with the rest looked up from reference TRBV7-7 and TRBJ2-7, is GAGVSQSPRYKVTKRGQDVTLRCDPISSHATLYWYQQALGQGPEFLTYFNYEAQPDKSGLPSDRFSAERPEGSISTLTIQRTEQRDSAMYRCASSLILAGREYFGPGTRLTVT.

In this sample, this clonotype turned up many times. V and J are TRBV7-9 and TRBJ1-1; no clear D gene. Germline values: CDR1 SEHNR, CDR2 FQNEAQ (reference sequence). CDR3 size: 14 residues. Trimming removed 1 base at V and 4 bases at J, with 10 bases between. The CDR3 coding sequence is TGTGCCAGCAGCTTAGAGGCCAGAGCCACTGAAGCTTTCTTT. Translation: CASSLEARATEAFF.

The gene calls are TRBV19 and TRBJ1-3, with a weak D call TRBD1 (6 bases). Germline V gene data show CDR1 as LNHDA and CDR2 as SQIVND (reference sequence). Trimming shortened V by 6 bases and J by 0 bases, and 15 bases separated the two germline ends. The CDR3 contains 16 residues. CDR3 loop: CASSRSQGYSGNTIYF. The CDR3 region has the DNA TGTGCCAGTAGCCGCTCACAGGGATACTCTGGAAACACCATATATTTT.

In this sample, this clonotype turned up many times. The rearrangement uses TRBV30 and TRBJ2-7, with TRBD2 matching over 13 bases. CDR1 and CDR2 from the germline V gene are GTSNPN and SVGIG (reference sequence). J gave up 4 bases and V 5 bases, and 2 bases lay outside the gene matches. CDR3 length: 13 residues. The CDR3 is CAWGLAGVYEQYF. The CDR3 DNA is TGTGCCTGGGGACTAGCGGGGGTGTACGAGCAGTACTTC.

This clonotype occurred many times. The chain combines TRBV7-6 with TRBJ2-5; D might be TRBD1 (6 bases). The CDR3 is made up of 16 amino acids. Germline assignment: CDR1 SGHVS and CDR2 FNYEAQ. V dropped 1 base and J dropped 1 base, with 13 bases sitting between them. The CDR3 DNA sequence: TGTGCCAGCAGCTTAGGTACCAGGGGCCTCCAAGAGACCCAGTACTTC. Translation: CASSLGTRGLQETQYF.

The chain couples TRBV7-8 to TRBJ1-3, with TRBD1 matching over 7 bases. Germline V gene sequence: CDR1 SGHVS, CDR2 FQNEAQ. The CDR3 is 15 residues long. V lost 2 bases to trimming and J lost 2 bases; unmatched junction nucleotides: 3. CDR3 in amino acids: CASSLLDRAGNTIYF. CDR3 bases: TGTGCCAGCAGCTTACTCGACAGGGCTGGAAACACCATATATTTT.

The chain has TRBV19 and TRBJ2-5; 7 bases line up with TRBD1. CDR1 and CDR2 (germline): LNHDA, SQIVND (reference sequence). V lost 9 bases to trimming and J lost 2 bases; unmatched junction nucleotides: 12. The CDR3 length is 15 residues. The CDR3 DNA reads as TGTGCCAGCAGTCCACCGGGGACAGCACAAGAGACCCAGTACTTC. Its protein is CASSPPGTAQETQYF.